This T cell receptor beta chain was found in a study of spatial heterogeneity in lung cancer (dated by TCRdb to between 2017 and 2020). Background for the entire study: More beta-chain than alpha-chain transcripts were consistently detected, likely reflecting higher beta-chain transcript abundance. In tumor regions, TCR transcript counts showed a strong correlation with a T cell transcriptional module score from matched bulk RNA-seq. In the raw uncorrected reads, each unique combination of TCR and UMI appeared on average more than ten times. In non-small cell lung cancer, the study quantitatively compared TCR alpha and beta repertoires across several tumor regions, matched nontumor lung, and blood. TCR repertoire features were related to nonsynonymous mutation counts determined by whole-exome sequencing of tumor tissue. At surgery, both alpha and beta chains were TCR-sequenced in fewer than 250 tumor regions, fewer than 65 matched nontumor lung samples and a few dozen PBMC samples.

The time point tag for this specimen amounts to: sample taken at primary tumor resection. Samples were obtained from about 75 patients with early-stage, untreated non-small cell lung cancer from the lung TRACERx cohort. Without any cell sorting, TCR sequencing was performed on whole RNA extracted either from tumor and nontumor lung tissue or from cryopreserved PBMC samples. A patient was chosen for TCR sequencing only when enough RNA was available from at least two tumor regions. A lung pathologist reviewed the tumor and adjacent nontumor lung specimens before the specimens were selected. This clonotype is assessed as medium-sized (0.01 to 0.1%). Its antigen is unknown. No much larger clone is present one base from it, and per-base qualities are unavailable. This beta chain was picked up by a library intended for alpha chains and is off target, so its count carries little meaning. What the research found in general, with its limitations: A correlation was observed between the number of expanded intratumoral alpha and beta TCRs and the tumor nonsynonymous mutation count. Confirming at a functional level the hypothesis that regional TCRs recognize regional mutations was considered to require additional single-cell paired TCR alpha and beta sequencing. TCR-seq coverage of tumor T cells was estimated to be only 7% to 7.5% for alpha chains and roughly 14% for beta chains. Counts of ubiquitous and regional expanded TCRs correlated with counts of ubiquitous and regional nonsynonymous mutations, respectively.

V lost 3 bases and J lost 2 bases, and the count of bases not matched to a germline gene is 4. Looking up the germline V gene yields CDR1 SGHTA and CDR2 FQGNSA. Including the terminal cysteine and phenylalanine, the CDR3 comprises 16 residues. Left in the record is the CDR3 DNA by itself, 48 bases read in frame from the first base. The library was built by means of 5' RACE. Data came from a NextSeq 500. In the TCR library protocol, a unique molecular identifier was attached to each TCR cDNA molecule so that PCR and sequencing errors could be corrected. Under the source paper's analysis protocol: Decombinator tools were used for TCR identification, UMI-based error correction and CDR3 extraction. TCRs above a frequency of 2 per 1,000, corresponding to the top 1% of the tumor frequency distribution, were defined as expanded. Expanded tumor TCRs statistically deemed absent (corrected P<0.05) from at least one tumor region were classed as regional, and all other expanded tumor TCRs were classed as ubiquitous. Renyi diversity was computed with the R vegan package after each repertoire had been subsampled 100 times to 5,000 TCRs. CDR3 similarity networks were built from amino acid triplet string-kernel similarity, with CDR3s being connected when pairwise similarity was above 0.82. TCRdb applied fastp at Q25 and MiXCR to the public reads, then kept only in-frame beta chains. Each CDR3 protein gets just one entry, which takes the most common genes and DNA from the rows behind it. The authors' filters were not applied to this entry. The sample table contains 3,000 or so distinct CDR3 sequences; only one count was recorded for about 6.8% of them. Clones ranked in the top ten supply about a tenth of the sample.

Sequencing was performed on lung tumor tissue, taken at surgery. The sequence is built from TRBV7-2 and TRBJ2-1; 10 central bases correspond to TRBD2. This TCR came from a male donor with early-stage non-small cell lung cancer. Here is the DNA: TGTGCCAGCAGCTTGGCTAGCGGGGGAACCTACAATGAGCAGTTCTTC. It translates to CASSLASGGTYNEQFF.